This T cell receptor (beta chain) was sequenced during a study of cytomegalovirus exposure and HLA in healthy donors. Use of 60 Vbeta and 13 Jbeta primers characterized the PCR. Libraries were prepared by immunoSEQ multiplex PCR; TCRdb keeps only in-frame clonotypes and omits some of them. The sample records roughly 130,000 clones, 70% to 80% being singletons. CDR1 is GTSNPN, CDR2 SVGIG, per germline (reference sequence). There are 12 residues in the CDR3. Regarding this clone: Its antigen remains unknown. At one end the junction does not follow the germline gene, possibly because of a read error.

Overall study results and limits: For cytomegalovirus status, the classifier reportedly gave diagnoses with high specificity and sensitivity.

What was sequenced was PBMCs. This chain connects TRBV30 to TRBJ1-5; D ambiguous. The source of this sequence is a woman aged 45-65 years in good health and CMV-seronegative. This CDR3 reads CAWSDQAGPQNF. CDR3 nucleotides: TGTGCCTGGAGTGATCAGGCTGGCCCCCAGAATTTT.